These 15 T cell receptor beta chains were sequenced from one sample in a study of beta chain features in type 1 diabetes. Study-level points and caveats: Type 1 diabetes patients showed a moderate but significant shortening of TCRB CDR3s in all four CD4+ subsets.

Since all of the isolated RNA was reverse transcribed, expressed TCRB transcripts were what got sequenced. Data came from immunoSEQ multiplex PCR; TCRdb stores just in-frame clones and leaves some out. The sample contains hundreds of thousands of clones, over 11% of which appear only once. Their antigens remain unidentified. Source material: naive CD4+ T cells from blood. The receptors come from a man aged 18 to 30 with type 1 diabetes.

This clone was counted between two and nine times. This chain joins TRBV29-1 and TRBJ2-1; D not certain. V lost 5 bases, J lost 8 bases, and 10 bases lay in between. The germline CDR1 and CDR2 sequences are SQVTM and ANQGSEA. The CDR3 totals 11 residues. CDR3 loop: CSVQEGDEQFF. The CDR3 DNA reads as TGCAGCGTTCAGGAAGGAGATGAGCAGTTCTTC.

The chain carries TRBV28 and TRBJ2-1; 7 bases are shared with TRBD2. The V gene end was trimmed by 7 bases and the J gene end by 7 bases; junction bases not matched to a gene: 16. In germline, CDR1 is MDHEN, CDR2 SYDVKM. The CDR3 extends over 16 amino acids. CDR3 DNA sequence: TGTGCCAGCAAAGGATCCTCTAGCGGAGGCCGAAATGAGCAGTTCTTC. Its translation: CASKGSSSGGRNEQFF. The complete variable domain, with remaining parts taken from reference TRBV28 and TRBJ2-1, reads DVKVTQSSRYLVKRTGEKVFLECVQDMDHENMFWYRQDPGLGLRLIYFSYDVKMKEKGDIPEGYSVSREKKERFSLILESASTNQTSMYLCASKGSSSGGRNEQFFGPGTRLTVL.

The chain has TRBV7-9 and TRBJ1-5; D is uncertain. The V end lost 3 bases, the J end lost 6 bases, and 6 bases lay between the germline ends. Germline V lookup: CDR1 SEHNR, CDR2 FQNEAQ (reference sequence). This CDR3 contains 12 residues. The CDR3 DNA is TGTGCCAGCAGCTTGATGGGTCAGCCCCAGCATTTT. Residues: CASSLMGQPQHF.

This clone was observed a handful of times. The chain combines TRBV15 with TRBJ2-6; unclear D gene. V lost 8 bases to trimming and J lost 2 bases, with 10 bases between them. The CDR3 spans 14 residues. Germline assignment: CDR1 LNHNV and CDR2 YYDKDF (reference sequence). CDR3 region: CATRARAGANVLTF. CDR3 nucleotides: TGTGCCACCCGGGCTAGGGCTGGGGCCAACGTCCTGACTTTC.

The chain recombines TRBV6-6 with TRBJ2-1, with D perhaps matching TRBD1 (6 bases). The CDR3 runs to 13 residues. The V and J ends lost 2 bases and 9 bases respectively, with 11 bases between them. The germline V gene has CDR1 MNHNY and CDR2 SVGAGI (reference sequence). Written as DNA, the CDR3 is TGTGCCAGCAGTTACCAATCGGACAGTGAGCAGTTCTTC. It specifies CASSYQSDSEQFF.

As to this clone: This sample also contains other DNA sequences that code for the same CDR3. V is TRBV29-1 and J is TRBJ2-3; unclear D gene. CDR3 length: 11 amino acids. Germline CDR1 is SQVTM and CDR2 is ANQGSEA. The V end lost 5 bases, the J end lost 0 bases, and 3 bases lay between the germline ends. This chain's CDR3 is CSVSSTDTQYF. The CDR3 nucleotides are TGCAGCGTTAGTAGCACAGATACGCAGTATTTT.

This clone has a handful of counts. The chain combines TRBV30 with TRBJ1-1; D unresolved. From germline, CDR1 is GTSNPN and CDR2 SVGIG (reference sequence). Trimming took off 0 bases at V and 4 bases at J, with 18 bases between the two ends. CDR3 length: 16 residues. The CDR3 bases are TGTGCCTGGAGTGTACGCCCGGAGGGAGGGAGCACTGAAGCTTTCTTT. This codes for CAWSVRPEGGSTEAFF.

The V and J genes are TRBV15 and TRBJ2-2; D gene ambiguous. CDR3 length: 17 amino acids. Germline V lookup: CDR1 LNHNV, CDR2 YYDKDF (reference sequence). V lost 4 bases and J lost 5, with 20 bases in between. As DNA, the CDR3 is TGTGCCACCAGCACCCCTGGTCGGCCCTCTAGTACCGGGGAGCTGTTTTTT. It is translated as CATSTPGRPSSTGELFF.

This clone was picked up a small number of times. Here the CDR3 DNA reads TGTGCCTGGAGTGGTCAAACAGCGGGCATTCAGTACTTC. As protein: CAWSGQTAGIQYF. This sequence joins TRBV30 and TRBJ2-4; D is perhaps TRBD2 (6 bases). Germline lookup yields CDR1 GTSNPN and CDR2 SVGIG (reference sequence). The CDR3 covers 13 residues. Trimming left V 1 base short and J 9 bases short, with 13 bases between.

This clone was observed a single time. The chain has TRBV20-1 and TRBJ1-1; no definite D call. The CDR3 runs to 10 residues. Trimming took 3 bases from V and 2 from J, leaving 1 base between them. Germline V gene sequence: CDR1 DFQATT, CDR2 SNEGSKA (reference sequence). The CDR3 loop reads CSASNTEAFF. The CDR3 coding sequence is TGCAGTGCTAGTAACACTGAAGCTTTCTTT.

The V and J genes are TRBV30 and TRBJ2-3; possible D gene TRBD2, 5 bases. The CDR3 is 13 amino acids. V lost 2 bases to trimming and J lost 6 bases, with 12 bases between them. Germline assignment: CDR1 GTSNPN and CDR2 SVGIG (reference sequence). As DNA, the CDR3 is TGTGCCTGGAGTCCCCCGGCGGGTGATACGCAGTATTTT. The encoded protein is CAWSPPAGDTQYF.

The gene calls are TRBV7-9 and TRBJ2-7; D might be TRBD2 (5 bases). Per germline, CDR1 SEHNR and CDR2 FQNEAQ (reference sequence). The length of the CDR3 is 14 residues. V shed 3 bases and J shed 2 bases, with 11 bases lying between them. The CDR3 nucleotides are TGTGCCAGCAGCTTGTCCGACGGGGCCTACGAGCAGTACTTC. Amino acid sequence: CASSLSDGAYEQYF.

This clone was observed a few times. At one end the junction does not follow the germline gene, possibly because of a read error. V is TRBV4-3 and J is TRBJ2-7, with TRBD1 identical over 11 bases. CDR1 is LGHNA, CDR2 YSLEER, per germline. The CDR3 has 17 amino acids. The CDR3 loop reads CASSQDVARTGGANFSF. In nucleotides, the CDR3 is TGCGCCAGCAGCCAAGATGTAGCCAGGACAGGGGGCGCGAATTTCAGCTTC.

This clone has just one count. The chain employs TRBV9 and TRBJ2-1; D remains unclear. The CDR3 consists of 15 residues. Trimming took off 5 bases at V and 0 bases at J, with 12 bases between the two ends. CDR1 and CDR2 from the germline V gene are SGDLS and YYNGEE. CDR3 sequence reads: CASREGSSSYNEQFF. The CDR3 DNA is TGTGCCAGCAGAGAAGGTTCGAGCTCCTACAATGAGCAGTTCTTC.

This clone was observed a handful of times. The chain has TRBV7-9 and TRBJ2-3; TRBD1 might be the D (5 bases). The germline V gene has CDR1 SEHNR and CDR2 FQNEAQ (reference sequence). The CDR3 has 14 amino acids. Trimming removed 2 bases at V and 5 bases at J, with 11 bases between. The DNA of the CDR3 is TGTGCCAGCAGCTTATTGCTAGGGGAAGATACGCAGTATTTT. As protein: CASSLLLGEDTQYF.